This paragraph covers one T cell receptor (beta chain) sequence. V was pared by 0 bases and J by 5 bases, with 16 bases between. Per the germline V gene, CDR1 is SGDLS and CDR2 is YYNGEE. This CDR3 has 16 residues. MiXCR, applied by TCRdb to the 5' RACE reads, yields one record per CDR3 protein. The profile shows some 270,000 distinct CDR3 sequences, 15% of them singletons. The sample belongs to a study of T-cell memory formation after mild COVID-19. The sequenced sample was PBMCs or a T cell subset sorted from them (not recorded which). The sequence was collected from an adult woman who had mild COVID-19 (a few samples of this study predate the infection). Cell type and time point are not known. The gene calls are TRBV9 and TRBJ2-3; D possibly corresponds to TRBD1 (6 bases). CDR3: CASSVDSGVRGDTQYF. The CDR3 region has the DNA TGTGCCAGCAGCGTAGACTCTGGGGTCAGGGGAGATACGCAGTATTTT.